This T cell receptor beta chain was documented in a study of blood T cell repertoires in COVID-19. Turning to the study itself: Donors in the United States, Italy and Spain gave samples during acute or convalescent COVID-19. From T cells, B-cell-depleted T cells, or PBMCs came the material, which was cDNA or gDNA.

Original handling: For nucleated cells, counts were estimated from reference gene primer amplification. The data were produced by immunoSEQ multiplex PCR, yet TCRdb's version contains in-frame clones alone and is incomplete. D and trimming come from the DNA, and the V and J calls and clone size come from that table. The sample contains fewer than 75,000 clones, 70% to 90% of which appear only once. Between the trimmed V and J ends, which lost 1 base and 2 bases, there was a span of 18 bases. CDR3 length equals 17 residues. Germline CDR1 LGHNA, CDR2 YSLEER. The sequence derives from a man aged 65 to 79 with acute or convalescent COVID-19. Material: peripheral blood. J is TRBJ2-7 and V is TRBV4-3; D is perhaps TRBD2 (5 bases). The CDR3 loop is CASSQAPVTAVPYEQYF. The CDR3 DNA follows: TGCGCCAGCAGCCAAGCCCCGGTAACAGCGGTTCCCTACGAGCAGTACTTC.